The rows below give T cell receptor beta chains drawn from one sample of a study of identical twins. TCRdb ran MiXCR on the 5' RACE reads and lists one entry per CDR3 protein. The profile shows some 300,000 distinct CDR3 sequences, 9% to 15% of them singletons. This same sample was also taken into another study, of yellow fever vaccine responses in identical twins.

Sequencing was done on a sample of CD8+ T cells sorted from blood. Every receptor here comes from a woman between 18 and 30 years old in good health. Both conserved end residues are part of each CDR3. A D gene is named only where the DNA matches it firmly. Clone size is stated in some rows and not others, as once, few, many or a class when expanded.

d_call j_call v_call clone_size cdr3_nt cdr3_aa
- TRBJ2-1 TRBV7-2 many TGTGCCAGCAGCTTAGCCGACGGTGGCCCCAGGCCTTACAATGAGCAGTTCTTC CASSLADGGPRPYNEQFF
- TRBJ2-1 TRBV7-8 few TGTGCCAGCGCGTACACGCTAGGTATGGATAATGAGCAGTTCTTC CASAYTLGMDNEQFF
TRBD2 TRBJ2-1 TRBV4-1 few TGCGCCAGCAGCCAAGGGGGCCTAGCGGGACCCAATGAGCAGTTCTTC CASSQGGLAGPNEQFF
TRBD2 TRBJ2-1 TRBV19 few TGTGCCAGTAGTATAGGACTAGCGGGAGCCGAATGGTTCTTC CASSIGLAGAEWFF
- TRBJ2-3 TRBV10-3 few TGTGCCACCAATGCCGGAGATACGCAGTATTTT CATNAGDTQYF
- TRBJ2-2 TRBV12-3/TRBV12-4 many TGTGCCAGCAGTGCCGGGTCCAACACCGGGGAGCTGTTTTTT CASSAGSNTGELFF
TRBD1 TRBJ2-5 TRBV28 once TGTGCCAGCAGCGCCTCGGGACAGGGAGTAAAGACCCAGTACTTC CASSASGQGVKTQYF
- TRBJ2-5 TRBV9 - TGTGCCAGTACACGGGGCGGTGAGGGGGAGACCCAGTACTTC CASTRGGEGETQYF
TRBD2 TRBJ2-1 TRBV9 few TGTGCCAGCAGCGTAGGGAGCGGGAGGGAGCAGTTCTTC CASSVGSGREQFF
- TRBJ1-3 TRBV7-2 many TGTGCCAGCAGCCCACCCTCCGTGGGGAGGTATTTT CASSPPSVGRYF
- TRBJ2-7 TRBV28 - TGTGCCAGCAATTCAGCGGAAAGCTCCTACGAGCAGTACTTC CASNSAESSYEQYF
TRBD2 TRBJ2-1 TRBV28 few TGTGCCAGCAGTTTTACTAGCGGTTACAATGAGCAGTTCTTC CASSFTSGYNEQFF
TRBD1 TRBJ2-2 TRBV5-6 many TGTGCCAGCAGCTTGGGAGGGGGCCCCGGGGAGCTGTTTTTT CASSLGGGPGELFF
TRBD2 TRBJ2-2 TRBV9 - TGTGCCAGCAGCCCCCGGACTAGCGGGAGATCCGGGGAGCTGTTTTTT CASSPRTSGRSGELFF
- TRBJ2-1 TRBV4-1 many TGCGCCAGCAGCCAAGGGAGGGCAGGGTTAATGTACAATGAGCAGTTCTTC CASSQGRAGLMYNEQFF
- TRBJ2-5 TRBV7-9 few TGTGCCAGCAGCTTAAGTTTGGCGGAGACCCAGTACTTC CASSLSLAETQYF
TRBD2 TRBJ2-3 TRBV28 few TGTGCCAGCAGTTTGTGGGGGACTAGCGGGCCACACCCAGATACGCAGTATTTT CASSLWGTSGPHPDTQYF
- TRBJ2-5 TRBV5-1 - TGCGCCAGCAGCTTGGTCGACCTACGGGAGAACCAGTACTTC CASSLVDLRENQYF
- TRBJ2-2 TRBV7-6 - TGTGCCAGCAGCCACGCCAGTGGGGGCGGGTACACCGGGGAGCTGTTTTTT CASSHASGGGYTGELFF
TRBD2 TRBJ2-1 TRBV5-1 - TGCGCCAGCAGCGTGGGGACTAGCTCTACGGATGAGCAGTTCTTC CASSVGTSSTDEQFF
TRBD1 TRBJ2-1 TRBV5-1 many TGCGCCAGCAGCGACCGTCGACAGGGGGCCAACAATGAGCAGTTCTTC CASSDRRQGANNEQFF
- TRBJ2-2 TRBV27 few TGTGCCAGCAGTGTACCCTTTATGGGGAACACCGGGGAGCTGTTTTTT CASSVPFMGNTGELFF
- TRBJ2-1 TRBV5-1 - TGCGCCAGCAGCTTGCTCGGGAGAACTGGAGAAGAGCAGTTCTTC CASSLLGRTGEEQFF
- TRBJ2-3 TRBV7-9 few TGTGCCAGCAGCCATCGCGGTACGCAGTATTTT CASSHRGTQYF
TRBD2 TRBJ2-2 TRBV12-3/TRBV12-4 few TGTGCCAGCACCTCCCCCTGGGTACTAGCGGCCACCGGGGAGCTGTTTTTT CASTSPWVLAATGELFF
TRBD1 TRBJ1-1 TRBV10-3 few TGTGCCATCAGTGAGCGGGACAGCAGAAACACTGAAGCTTTCTTT CAISERDSRNTEAFF
- TRBJ1-1 TRBV29-1 - TGCAGCGTTGAATCCCCTGAAGCTTTCTTT CSVESPEAFF
- TRBJ2-1 TRBV20-1 few TGCAGTGCGAACGTCCGGGGCGCCCCTCGGAATGAGCAGTTCTTC CSANVRGAPRNEQFF
- TRBJ1-2 TRBV24-1 - TGTGCCACCAGTGGGGGTTATGGCTACACCTTC CATSGGYGYTF
- TRBJ2-3 TRBV7-8 many TGTGCCAGCAGACTTGATCCGGATACGCAGTATTTT CASRLDPDTQYF
TRBD1 TRBJ1-1 TRBV24-1 few TGTGCCACCAGTGAAACAGGGGACCCGAACACTGAAGCTTTCTTT CATSETGDPNTEAFF
- TRBJ2-5 TRBV29-1 few TGCAGCGTTGATGGGGTGAAGTTACAGACCCAGTACTTC CSVDGVKLQTQYF
- TRBJ2-5 TRBV7-8 few TGTGCCAGCAGCACACCCCAACTAGAGTTTGAGACCCAGTACTTC CASSTPQLEFETQYF
- TRBJ2-1 TRBV24-1 - TGTGCCACCAGTGATTTGCCTCTGGAGAGCTCCTACAATGAGCAGTTCTTC CATSDLPLESSYNEQFF
TRBD2 TRBJ2-3 TRBV7-9 many TGTGCCAGCAGAGCCTCTAGCGGGGTCACCACAGATACGCAGTATTTT CASRASSGVTTDTQYF
- TRBJ2-5 TRBV5-6 - TGTGCCAGCAGCACCTGGAGGACTGGCCAAGAGACCCAGTACTTC CASSTWRTGQETQYF
- TRBJ2-7 TRBV29-1 - TGCAGCGTTGAAGACTCGGCCTACGAGCAGTACTTC CSVEDSAYEQYF
- TRBJ2-1 TRBV29-1 - TGCAGCGTTGTTATCCTGGGGTACAATGAGCAGTTCTTC CSVVILGYNEQFF
TRBD1 TRBJ2-5 TRBV6-5 - TGTGCCAGCAGTTACCTGACAGGGAATAAAGAGACCCAGTACTTC CASSYLTGNKETQYF
- TRBJ2-7 TRBV2 many TGTGCCAGCAGTGAAGGGCAGACCTACGAGCAGTACTTC CASSEGQTYEQYF
TRBD2 TRBJ2-3 TRBV20-1 few TGCAGTGCTAGAGACCTGGGACTAGCGGGAGGTACAGATACGCAGTATTTT CSARDLGLAGGTDTQYF
TRBD2 TRBJ2-7 TRBV5-1 many TGCGCCAGCAGCGCCAGACTAGCGGGAAACTCCTACGAGCAGTACTTC CASSARLAGNSYEQYF
TRBD1 TRBJ2-3 TRBV7-9 - TGTGCCAGCAGCTTATACAGGGGATCCACAGATACGCAGTATTTT CASSLYRGSTDTQYF
TRBD1 TRBJ2-3 TRBV27 - TGTGCCAGCAGTGCCCGACGGGACAGAGATACGCAGTATTTT CASSARRDRDTQYF
- TRBJ2-7 TRBV10-3 - TGTGCCATCAGTGACCACCAGGGAATTGGGTCCTACGAGCAGTACTTC CAISDHQGIGSYEQYF
- TRBJ2-7 TRBV20-1 few TGCAGTGCTAGAGATCTCGTACGCCCGACCTACGAGCAGTACTTC CSARDLVRPTYEQYF
- TRBJ1-1 TRBV7-6 many TGTGCCAGCAGCTTAGGTCCAGGGAGGAACACTGAAGCTTTCTTT CASSLGPGRNTEAFF
TRBD1 TRBJ2-5 TRBV20-1 many TGCAGTGCTGGACCGGGACAGGGTCAAGAGACCCAGTACTTC CSAGPGQGQETQYF
TRBD1 TRBJ2-1 TRBV5-1 - TGCGCCAGTCCGATCTACGGACCGGGACAGGGGGACAATGAGCAGTTCTTC CASPIYGPGQGDNEQFF
- TRBJ2-3 TRBV2 - TGTGCCACCTCTAGCGAGGGGGGCACAGATACGCAGTATTTT CATSSEGGTDTQYF
- TRBJ2-7 TRBV2 - TGTGCCAGCTCGCCCCACGGGGGGCGCTCCTACGAGCAGTACTTC CASSPHGGRSYEQYF